This T cell receptor beta chain was documented in a study of metastatic and nonmetastatic thyroid tumors. Overall study context: Repertoire data that came from the blood and tumor or nodule tissue of malignant and benign thyroid patients were compared. Points from the study as a whole: Versus benign nodules, malignant thyroid tumors reportedly had significantly higher TCR beta diversity, in blood and tumor.

The CDR3 has 15 amino acids. V lost 6 bases and J 3 bases, leaving 14 bases between the germline ends. Germline V gene data show CDR1 as MNHNS and CDR2 as SASEGT. TCRdb re-clonotyped the PCR reads via MiXCR. The sample yields about 27,000 clones, 15% seen once. This clone was seen ten or more times. The antigen remains unidentified. None of the patients had undergone any treatment ahead of thyroid surgery. Sequencing was performed on blood. The receptor was derived from a male donor with papillary thyroid cancer or a benign thyroid nodule (not recorded which). Some clones in this sample may be carry-over from other donors' samples. The chain couples TRBV6-1 to TRBJ1-4; tentative D call: TRBD1 (6 bases). Written as DNA, the CDR3 is TGTGCCAGCAGGACCCTCCGGGGGCCTAATGAAAAACTGTTTTTT. It encodes CASRTLRGPNEKLFF.